The next 17 T cell receptor beta chains were all read from a single sample in a study of blood T cell repertoires in COVID-19. Sequencing was performed with immunoSEQ multiplex PCR; in TCRdb, only in-frame clones are kept and a portion is missing. The sample gives about 400,000 clones, 70% to 90% of which show up once; around 2% is in the top ten. The specimen was PBMCs or T cells enriched from blood (not recorded which). The origin of the receptors is a middle-aged man in a cohort exposed to, infected with or recovered from COVID-19 (not recorded which).

In DNA form, the CDR3 reads TGTGCCAGCAGCTTCGGGGTGGCTGAAGCTTTCTTT. Protein sequence: CASSFGVAEAFF. This chain connects TRBV5-6 to TRBJ1-1; no clear D. The CDR3 has 12 residues. CDR1 and CDR2 from the germline V gene are SGHDT and YYEEEE. V lost 2 bases and J lost 6, with 8 bases in between.

This clone has a handful of counts. V and J are TRBV23-1 and TRBJ1-5, with TRBD1 matching over 11 bases. TRBV23-1 is designated an ORF whose function remains uncertain. The CDR3 length is 22 residues. V was clipped by 0 bases and J by 4 bases; unmatched bases: 20. The chain's CDR3 is CASSQSALSGQGERRGNQPQHF. DNA of the CDR3: TGCGCCAGCAGTCAATCGGCCCTCTCGGGACAGGGGGAAAGAAGGGGGAATCAGCCCCAGCATTTT.

The V call is TRBV3-1 (or the pseudogene TRBV3-2), the J call TRBJ2-5, with D unclear. Per the germline V gene, CDR1 is LGHDT and CDR2 is YNNKEL (reference sequence). The CDR3 is 14 residues long. V lost 0 bases and J lost 2, with 7 bases in between. CDR3 amino acids: CASSQDSLQETQYF. Written as DNA, the CDR3 is TGTGCCAGCAGCCAAGATTCACTACAAGAGACCCAGTACTTC.

The chain joins TRBV30 to TRBJ1-3; unclear D gene. This CDR3 spans 12 amino acids. V lost 7 bases and J lost 1, with 8 bases in between. From germline, CDR1 is GTSNPN and CDR2 SVGIG (reference sequence). CDR3 residues: CASFRSGNTIYF. In DNA, the CDR3 is TGTGCCTCCTTCCGGTCTGGAAACACCATATATTTT. Filled out from reference TRBV30 and TRBJ1-3, the complete variable domain reads SQTIHQWPATLVQPVGSPLSLECTVEGTSNPNLYWYRQAAGRGLQLLFYSVGIGQISSEVPQNLSASRPQDRQFILSSKKLLLSDSGFYLCASFRSGNTIYFGEGSWLTVV.

This chain connects TRBV5-4 to TRBJ2-2; no clear D. The CDR3 has 14 amino acids. V was cut by 5 bases and J by 0 bases, with 8 bases left in between. Per germline, CDR1 SGHNT and CDR2 YYREEE (reference sequence). The CDR3 coding sequence is TGTGCCAGCAGAAGCACTACGAACACCGGGGAGCTGTTTTTT. Its translation is CASRSTTNTGELFF.

The V gene is TRBV19, the J gene TRBJ2-3; D is unclear. Trimming removed 0 bases from V and 0 bases from J, with 7 bases in between. The CDR3 totals 15 residues. Germline V gene data show CDR1 as LNHDA and CDR2 as SQIVND (reference sequence). The CDR3 loop is CASSIEAASTDTQYF. The DNA of the CDR3 is TGTGCCAGTAGTATAGAGGCCGCTAGCACAGATACGCAGTATTTT.

V and J are TRBV29-1 and TRBJ1-6; weak D call: TRBD1 (6 bases). This CDR3 has 13 residues. Trimming pared 5 bases from V and 8 bases from J, leaving 13 bases between. CDR1 SQVTM and CDR2 ANQGSEA come from the germline V gene. The DNA of the CDR3 is TGCAGCGTTTCCCGGGACAAGGATTCACCCCTCCACTTT. Residues: CSVSRDKDSPLHF.

J is TRBJ1-4 and V is TRBV7-8; a possible D gene is TRBD1 (6 bases). The CDR3 covers 16 residues. Per germline, CDR1 SGHVS and CDR2 FQNEAQ. Between the trimmed V and J ends, which lost 4 bases and 7 bases, there was a span of 19 bases. The CDR3, as DNA: TGTGCCAGCAGCTCGAGAGGGGGGGGAAGAGTTGAAAAACTGTTTTTT. Encoded protein: CASSSRGGGRVEKLFF.

This rearrangement joins TRBV6-1 to TRBJ2-2; tentative D call: TRBD2 (5 bases). With 4 bases removed from V and 4 bases from J, the gap between germline ends came to 16 bases. The CDR3 totals 16 residues. Per germline, CDR1 MNHNS and CDR2 SASEGT. Here the CDR3 reads CASSVGRGWATGELFF. Here the CDR3 DNA reads TGTGCCAGCAGTGTTGGACGGGGATGGGCCACCGGGGAGCTGTTTTTT.

This chain uses TRBV3-1 (or the pseudogene TRBV3-2) with TRBJ1-1; D call uncertain. In germline, CDR1 is LGHDT, CDR2 YNNKEL (reference sequence). CDR3 length: 15 residues. Trimming left V 0 bases short and J 4 bases short, with 12 bases between. CDR3 DNA: TGTGCCAGCAGCCAAGAAGTGAGAGGGCTCACTGAAGCTTTCTTT. It encodes CASSQEVRGLTEAFF.

The chain uses TRBV30 and TRBJ2-7, with 8 bases fitting TRBD1. This CDR3 comprises 15 residues. The germline gives CDR1 GTSNPN, CDR2 SVGIG (reference sequence). With V trimmed by 0 bases and J by 2 bases, 6 bases remained unmatched. CDR3 DNA: TGTGCCTGGAGTGTATGGGACAGGATAGCCTACGAGCAGTACTTC. Translated: CAWSVWDRIAYEQYF.

This clone was detected a few times. The CDR3 sequence: CASSPTGRGNTIYF. The CDR3, as DNA: TGTGCCAGCAGTCCGACAGGGAGGGGAAACACCATATATTTT. The J gene is TRBJ1-3, the V gene TRBV28, with 7 positions matching TRBD1. The germline gives CDR1 MDHEN, CDR2 SYDVKM. V lost 5 bases and J lost 4; bases outside the gene matches: 5. This CDR3 has 14 amino acids.

This clone was counted a few times. Other DNA variants within this sample encode the same CDR3. The chain carries TRBV27 and TRBJ1-5, with TRBD1 as a possible D gene (6 bases). This CDR3 spans 16 amino acids. CDR1 is MNHEY, CDR2 SMNVEV, per germline (reference sequence). The V gene lost 5 bases and the J gene lost 2 bases, with 16 bases spanning the gap. This CDR3 is CASSPLPGHRNQPQHF. DNA of the CDR3: TGTGCCAGCAGTCCGCTTCCGGGACACCGCAATCAGCCCCAGCATTTT.

The chain employs TRBV7-6 and TRBJ2-1; TRBD2 might be the D (6 bases). CDR3 length: 16 residues. CDR1 is SGHVS, CDR2 FNYEAQ, per germline. Trimming shortened V by 1 base and J by 2 bases, and 12 bases separated the two germline ends. The CDR3 DNA follows: TGTGCCAGCAGCTTAGTGGGGCGGGAAGCCTACAATGAGCAGTTCTTC. Translation gives CASSLVGREAYNEQFF.

This clone was seen a single time. The chain couples TRBV5-4 to TRBJ2-1; D is unclear. CDR1 and CDR2 from the germline V gene are SGHNT and YYREEE (reference sequence). CDR3 size: 15 residues. The V end lost 1 base, the J end lost 4 bases, and 12 bases lay between the germline ends. The CDR3 DNA sequence: TGTGCCAGCAGCTTGTACACTACCAGATACAATGAGCAGTTCTTC. The encoded protein is CASSLYTTRYNEQFF.

The rearrangement links TRBV18 to TRBJ2-3; a possible D gene is TRBD1 (6 bases). In germline, CDR1 is KGHSH, CDR2 LQKENI. CDR3 size: 14 residues. Trimming left V 3 bases short and J 6 bases short, with 13 bases between. CDR3 residues: CASSPRQDADTQYF. In DNA form, the CDR3 reads TGTGCCAGCTCACCTCGACAGGACGCGGATACGCAGTATTTT.

The chain is built from TRBV5-4 and TRBJ2-7; 7 bases match TRBD1. Germline V CDR1 and CDR2: SGHNT, YYREEE (reference sequence). J gave up 2 bases and V 4 bases, and 9 bases lay outside the gene matches. This CDR3 comprises 15 residues. CDR3 DNA: TGTGCCAGCAGCCCAGGACAGGTTAAGGCCTACGAGCAGTACTTC. It translates to CASSPGQVKAYEQYF.